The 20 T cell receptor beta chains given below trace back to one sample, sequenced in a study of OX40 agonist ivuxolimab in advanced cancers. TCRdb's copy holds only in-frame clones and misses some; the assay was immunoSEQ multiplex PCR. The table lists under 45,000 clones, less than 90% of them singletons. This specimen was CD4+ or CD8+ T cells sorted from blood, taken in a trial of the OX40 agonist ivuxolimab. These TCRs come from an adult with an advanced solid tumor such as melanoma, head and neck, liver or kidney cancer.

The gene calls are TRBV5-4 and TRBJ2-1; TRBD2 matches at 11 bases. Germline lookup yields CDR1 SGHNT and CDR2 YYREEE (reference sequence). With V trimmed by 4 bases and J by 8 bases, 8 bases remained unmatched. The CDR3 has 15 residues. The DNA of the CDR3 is TGTGCCAGCAGCACACTAGCGGGGGTGACGGATGAGCAGTTCTTC. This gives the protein CASSTLAGVTDEQFF.

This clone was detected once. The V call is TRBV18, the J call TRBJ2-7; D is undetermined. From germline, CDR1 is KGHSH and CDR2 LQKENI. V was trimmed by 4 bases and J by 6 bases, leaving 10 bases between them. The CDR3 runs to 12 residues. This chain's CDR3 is CASSLGMGEQYF. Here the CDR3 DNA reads TGTGCCAGCTCACTGGGTATGGGCGAGCAGTACTTC.

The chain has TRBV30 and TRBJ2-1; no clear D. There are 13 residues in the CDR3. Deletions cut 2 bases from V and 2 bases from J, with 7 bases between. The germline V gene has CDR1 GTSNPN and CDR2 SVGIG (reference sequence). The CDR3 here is CAWSTFAYNEQFF. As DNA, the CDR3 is TGTGCCTGGAGTACTTTCGCCTACAATGAGCAGTTCTTC.

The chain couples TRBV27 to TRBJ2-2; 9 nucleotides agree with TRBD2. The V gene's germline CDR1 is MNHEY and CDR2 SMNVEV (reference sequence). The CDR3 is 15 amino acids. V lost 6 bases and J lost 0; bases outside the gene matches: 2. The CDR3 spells CASRRLAANTGELFF. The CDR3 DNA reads TGTGCCAGCAGGCGACTAGCGGCGAACACCGGGGAGCTGTTTTTT.

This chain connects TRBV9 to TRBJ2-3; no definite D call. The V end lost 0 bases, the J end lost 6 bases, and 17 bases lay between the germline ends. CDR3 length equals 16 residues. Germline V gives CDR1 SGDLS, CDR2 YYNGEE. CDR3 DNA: TGTGCCAGCAGCGTAGGTAACGTCGGGCACGTGGATACGCAGTATTTT. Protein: CASSVGNVGHVDTQYF.

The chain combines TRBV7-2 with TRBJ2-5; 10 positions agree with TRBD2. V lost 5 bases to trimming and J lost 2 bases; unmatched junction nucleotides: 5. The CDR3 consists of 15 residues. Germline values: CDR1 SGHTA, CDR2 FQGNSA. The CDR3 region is CASSVGLAEQETQYF. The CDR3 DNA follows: TGTGCCAGCAGCGTCGGACTAGCGGAGCAAGAGACCCAGTACTTC.

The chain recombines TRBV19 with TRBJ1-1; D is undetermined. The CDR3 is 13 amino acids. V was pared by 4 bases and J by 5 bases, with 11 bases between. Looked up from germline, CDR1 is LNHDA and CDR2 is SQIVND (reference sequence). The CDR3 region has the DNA TGTGCCAGTAGTAAGGCCCCGGGAACTGAAGCTTTCTTT. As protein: CASSKAPGTEAFF.

CDR3 sequence reads: CASSASDRVHEQYF. CDR3 nucleotide sequence: TGTGCCAGCAGCGCATCCGACAGGGTCCACGAGCAGTACTTC. The V and J genes are TRBV9 and TRBJ2-7, with TRBD1 matching over 7 bases. This CDR3 contains 14 residues. The trim removed 3 bases at V and 5 bases at J, leaving 8 bases unmatched. Germline V gene sequence: CDR1 SGDLS, CDR2 YYNGEE.

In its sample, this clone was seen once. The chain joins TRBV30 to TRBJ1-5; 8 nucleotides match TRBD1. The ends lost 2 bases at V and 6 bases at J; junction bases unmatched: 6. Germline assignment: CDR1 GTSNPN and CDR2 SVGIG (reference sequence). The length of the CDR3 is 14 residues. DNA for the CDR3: TGTGCCTGGAGTAAACCAGGGGGCATTCAGCCCCAGCATTTT. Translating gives CAWSKPGGIQPQHF.

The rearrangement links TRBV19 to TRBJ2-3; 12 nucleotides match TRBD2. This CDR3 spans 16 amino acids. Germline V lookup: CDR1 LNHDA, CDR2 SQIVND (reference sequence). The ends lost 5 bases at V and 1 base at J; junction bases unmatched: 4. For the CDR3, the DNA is TGTGCCAGTAGTCCTAGCGGGGGGGCCGGCACAGATACGCAGTATTTT. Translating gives CASSPSGGAGTDTQYF.

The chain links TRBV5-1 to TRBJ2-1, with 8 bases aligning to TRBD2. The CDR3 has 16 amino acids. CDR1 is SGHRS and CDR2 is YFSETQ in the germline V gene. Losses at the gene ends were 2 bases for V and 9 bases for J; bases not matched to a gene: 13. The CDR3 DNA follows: TGCGCCAGCAGCTTATCCATCCGGGAGGGCCAGAGTGAGCAGTTCTTC. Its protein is CASSLSIREGQSEQFF.

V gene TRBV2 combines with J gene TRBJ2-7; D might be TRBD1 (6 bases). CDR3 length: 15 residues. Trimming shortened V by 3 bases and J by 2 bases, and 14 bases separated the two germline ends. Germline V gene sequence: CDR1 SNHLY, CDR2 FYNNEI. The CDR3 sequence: CASSDPGATTYEQYF. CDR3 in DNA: TGTGCCAGCAGTGACCCAGGGGCGACTACCTACGAGCAGTACTTC. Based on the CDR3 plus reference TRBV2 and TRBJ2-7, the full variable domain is EPEVTQTPSHQVTQMGQEVILRCVPISNHLYFYWYRQILGQKVEFLVSFYNNEISEKSEIFDDQFSVERPDGSNFTLKIRSTKLEDSAMYFCASSDPGATTYEQYFGPGTRLTVT.

The CDR3 loop reads CASSLALDSYYNSPLHF. CDR3 coding DNA: TGTGCCAGCAGCTTAGCGCTGGACAGCTACTATAATTCACCCCTCCACTTT. The chain couples TRBV7-2 to TRBJ1-6, with D possibly matching TRBD1 (6 bases). Trimming removed 0 bases at V and 3 bases at J, with 12 bases between. CDR3 length equals 17 residues. Germline loops: CDR1 SGHTA, CDR2 FQGNSA. Complete variable domain (other parts from reference TRBV7-2 and TRBJ1-6): GAGVSQSPSNKVTEKGKDVELRCDPISGHTALYWYRQSLGQGLEFLIYFQGNSAPDKSGLPSDRFSAERTGGSVSTLTIQRTQQEDSAVYLCASSLALDSYYNSPLHFGNGTRLTVT.

The CDR3 loop reads CASSNIRPNEQFF. The CDR3 bases are TGTGCCAGCAGCAATATCAGACCGAATGAGCAGTTCTTC. The chain carries TRBV7-8 and TRBJ2-1; D is unclear. Germline assignment: CDR1 SGHVS and CDR2 FQNEAQ. CDR3 length equals 13 residues. V lost 5 bases to trimming and J lost 7 bases, with 12 bases between them.

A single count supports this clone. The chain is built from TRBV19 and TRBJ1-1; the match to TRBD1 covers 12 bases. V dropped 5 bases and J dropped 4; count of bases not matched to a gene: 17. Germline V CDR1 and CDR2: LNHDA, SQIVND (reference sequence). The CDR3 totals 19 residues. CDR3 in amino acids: CASSSLGTGGRFSPTEAFF. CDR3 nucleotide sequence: TGTGCCAGTAGTTCCCTCGGGACAGGGGGCAGGTTCTCCCCCACTGAAGCTTTCTTT.

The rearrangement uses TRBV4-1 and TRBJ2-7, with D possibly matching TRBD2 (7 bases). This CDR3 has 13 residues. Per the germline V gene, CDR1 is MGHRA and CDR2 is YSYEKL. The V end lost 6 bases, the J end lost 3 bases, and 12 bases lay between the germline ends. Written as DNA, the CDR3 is TGCGCCAGCAGGGGGGGGGCTCGCTACGAGCAGTACTTC. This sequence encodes CASRGGARYEQYF.

The CDR3 DNA sequence: TGTGCCAGCAGCTTAGGACCCGCCAGCATGAACACTGAAGCTTTCTTT. Protein product: CASSLGPASMNTEAFF. The chain carries TRBV13 and TRBJ1-1; no clear D. Germline V gene data show CDR1 as PRHDT and CDR2 as FYEKMQ (reference sequence). V lost 0 bases and J 0 bases, leaving 11 bases between the germline ends. This CDR3 has 16 amino acids.

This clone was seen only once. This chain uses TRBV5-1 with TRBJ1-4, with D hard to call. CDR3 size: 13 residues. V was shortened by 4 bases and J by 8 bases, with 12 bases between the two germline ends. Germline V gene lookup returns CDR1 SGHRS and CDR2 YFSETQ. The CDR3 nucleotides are TGCGCCAGCAGCAGAGATTTAGGGGAAAAACTGTTTTTT. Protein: CASSRDLGEKLFF. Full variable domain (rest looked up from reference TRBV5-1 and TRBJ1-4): KAGVTQTPRYLIKTRGQQVTLSCSPISGHRSVSWYQQTPGQGLQFLFEYFSETQRNKGNFPGRFSGRQFSNSRSEMNVSTLELGDSALYLCASSRDLGEKLFFGSGTQLSVL.

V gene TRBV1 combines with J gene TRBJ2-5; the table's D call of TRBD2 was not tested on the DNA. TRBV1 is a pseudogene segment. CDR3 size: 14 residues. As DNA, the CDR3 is TGCACCAGCAGCCAAGAATGGCGGAAAGAGACCCAGTACTTC. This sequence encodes CTSSQEWRKETQYF.

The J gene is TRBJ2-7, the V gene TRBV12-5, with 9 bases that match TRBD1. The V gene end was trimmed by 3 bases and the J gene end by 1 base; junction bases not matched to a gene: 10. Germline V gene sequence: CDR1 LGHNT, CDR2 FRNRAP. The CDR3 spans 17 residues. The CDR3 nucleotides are TGTGCTAGTGGTTTCCAAAATACAGGGGGCGTTTCCTACGAGCAGTACTTC. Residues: CASGFQNTGGVSYEQYF.